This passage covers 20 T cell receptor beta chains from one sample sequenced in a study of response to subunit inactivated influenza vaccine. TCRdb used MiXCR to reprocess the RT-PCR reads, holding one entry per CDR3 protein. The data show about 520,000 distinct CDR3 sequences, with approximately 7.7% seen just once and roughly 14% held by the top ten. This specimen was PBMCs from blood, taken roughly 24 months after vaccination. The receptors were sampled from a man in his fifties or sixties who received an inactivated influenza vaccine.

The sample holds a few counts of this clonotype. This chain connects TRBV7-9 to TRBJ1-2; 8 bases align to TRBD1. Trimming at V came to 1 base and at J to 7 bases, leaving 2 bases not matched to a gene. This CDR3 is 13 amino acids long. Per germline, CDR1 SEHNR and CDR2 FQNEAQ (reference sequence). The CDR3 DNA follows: TGTGCCAGCAGCTTAGTAACAGGGGGTGGCTACACCTTC. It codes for CASSLVTGGGYTF.

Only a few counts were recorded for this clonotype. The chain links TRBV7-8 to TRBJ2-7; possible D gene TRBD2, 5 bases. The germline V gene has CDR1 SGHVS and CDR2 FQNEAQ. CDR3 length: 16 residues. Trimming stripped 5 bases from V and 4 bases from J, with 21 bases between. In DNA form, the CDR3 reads TGTGCCAGCAGCCTTTCGGGAATCCCCCTACCTTACGAGCAGTACTTC. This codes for CASSLSGIPLPYEQYF. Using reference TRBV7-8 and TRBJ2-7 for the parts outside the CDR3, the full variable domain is GAGVSQSPRYKVAKRGQDVALRCDPISGHVSLFWYQQALGQGPEFLTYFQNEAQLDKSGLPSDRFFAERPEGSVSTLKIQRTQQEDSAVYLCASSLSGIPLPYEQYFGPGTRLTVT.

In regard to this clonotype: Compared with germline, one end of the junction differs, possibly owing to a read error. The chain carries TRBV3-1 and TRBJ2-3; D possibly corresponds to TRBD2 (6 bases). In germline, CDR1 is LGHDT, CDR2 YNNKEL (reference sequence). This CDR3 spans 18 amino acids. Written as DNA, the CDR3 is TGTGCCCGCAGCTTGGTGTCCCCCTGCGCGGGATGGGCAGATACGCAGTATTTT. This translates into CARSLVSPCAGWADTQYF.

CDR3 amino acids: CSASASGTCNEQFF. The CDR3 DNA follows: TGCAGTGCTAGTGCTAGCGGGACCTGCAATGAGCAGTTCTTC. The chain combines TRBV20-1 with TRBJ2-1; TRBD2 matches at 9 bases. After removal of 3 bases from V and 6 bases from J, the junction contained 6 bases not matched to a gene. CDR1 and CDR2 from the germline V gene are DFQATT and SNEGSKA (reference sequence). The CDR3 runs 14 residues.

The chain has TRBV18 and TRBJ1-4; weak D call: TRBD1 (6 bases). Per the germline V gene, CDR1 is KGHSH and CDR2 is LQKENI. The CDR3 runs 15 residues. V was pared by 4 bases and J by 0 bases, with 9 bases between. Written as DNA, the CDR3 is TGTGCCAGCTCACGGACAGTAACAACTAATGAAAAACTGTTTTTT. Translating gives CASSRTVTTNEKLFF.

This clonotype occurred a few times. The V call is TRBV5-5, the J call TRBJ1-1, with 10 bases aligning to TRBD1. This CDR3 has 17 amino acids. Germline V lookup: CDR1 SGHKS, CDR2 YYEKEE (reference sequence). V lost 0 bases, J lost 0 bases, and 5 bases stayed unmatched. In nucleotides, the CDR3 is TGTGCCAGCAGCTTGGCCTTGGGGACAGGGGTGAACACTGAAGCTTTCTTT. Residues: CASSLALGTGVNTEAFF. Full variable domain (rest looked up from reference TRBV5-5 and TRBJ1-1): DAGVTQSPTHLIKTRGQQVTLRCSPISGHKSVSWYQQVLGQGPQFIFQYYEKEERGRGNFPDRFSARQFPNYSSELNVNALLLGDSALYLCASSLALGTGVNTEAFFGQGTRLTVV.

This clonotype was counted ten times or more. Here the CDR3 reads CASSRNRGGGSGELFF. CDR3 nucleotide sequence: TGTGCCAGCAGCCGGAATCGAGGGGGCGGTTCCGGGGAGCTGTTTTTT. J is TRBJ2-2 and V is TRBV14; 7 positions match TRBD1. The CDR3 covers 16 residues. Germline V gene lookup returns CDR1 SGHDN and CDR2 FVKESK. V shed 4 bases and J 6 bases; nucleotides not matched to a gene: 11.

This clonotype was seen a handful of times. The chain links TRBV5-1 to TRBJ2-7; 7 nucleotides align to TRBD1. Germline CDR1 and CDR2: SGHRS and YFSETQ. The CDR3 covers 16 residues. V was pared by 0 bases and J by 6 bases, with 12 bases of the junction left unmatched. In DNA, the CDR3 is TGCGCCAGCAGCTTGGGTCAGGGGGTATTGGTCCTCGAGCAGTACTTC. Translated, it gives CASSLGQGVLVLEQYF.

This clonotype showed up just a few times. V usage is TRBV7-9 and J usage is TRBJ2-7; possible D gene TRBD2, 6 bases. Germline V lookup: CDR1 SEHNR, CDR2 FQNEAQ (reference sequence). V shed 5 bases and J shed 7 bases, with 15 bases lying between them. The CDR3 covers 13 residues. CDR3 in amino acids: CASSLIGRTEQYF. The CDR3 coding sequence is TGTGCCAGCAGCCTCATCGGGAGAACAGAGCAGTACTTC. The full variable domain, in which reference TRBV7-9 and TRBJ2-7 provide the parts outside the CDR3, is DTGVSQNPRHKITKRGQNVTFRCDPISEHNRLYWYRQTLGQGPEFLTYFQNEAQLEKSRLLSDRFSAERPKGSFSTLEIQRTEQGDSAMYLCASSLIGRTEQYFGPGTRLTVT.

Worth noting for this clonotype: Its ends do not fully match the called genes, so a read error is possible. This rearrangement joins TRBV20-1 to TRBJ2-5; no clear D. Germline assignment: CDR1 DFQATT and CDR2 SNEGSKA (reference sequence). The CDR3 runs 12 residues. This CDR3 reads CSAGDLPGTQYF. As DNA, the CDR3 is TGCAGTGCTGGAGATTTGCCGGGGACCCAGTACTTC.

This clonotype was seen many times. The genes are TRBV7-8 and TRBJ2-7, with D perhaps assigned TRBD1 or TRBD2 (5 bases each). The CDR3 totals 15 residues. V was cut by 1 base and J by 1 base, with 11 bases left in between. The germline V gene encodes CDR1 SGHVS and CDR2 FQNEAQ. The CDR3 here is CASSLVTGLSYEQYF. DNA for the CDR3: TGTGCCAGCAGCTTAGTCACGGGGCTTTCCTACGAGCAGTACTTC.

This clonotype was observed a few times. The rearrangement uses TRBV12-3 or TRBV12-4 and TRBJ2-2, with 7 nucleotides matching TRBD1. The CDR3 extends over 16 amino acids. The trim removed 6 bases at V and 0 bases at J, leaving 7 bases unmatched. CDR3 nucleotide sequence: TGTGCCAGCAGGACAGGGCTACCGACGAACACCGGGGAGCTGTTTTTT. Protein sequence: CASRTGLPTNTGELFF.

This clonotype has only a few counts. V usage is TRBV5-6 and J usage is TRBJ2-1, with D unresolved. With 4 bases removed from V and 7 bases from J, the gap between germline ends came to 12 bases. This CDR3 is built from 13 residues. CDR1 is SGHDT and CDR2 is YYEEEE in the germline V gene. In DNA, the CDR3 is TGTGCCAGCAGCCTTGGGCTAATAAATGAGCAGTTCTTC. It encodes CASSLGLINEQFF.

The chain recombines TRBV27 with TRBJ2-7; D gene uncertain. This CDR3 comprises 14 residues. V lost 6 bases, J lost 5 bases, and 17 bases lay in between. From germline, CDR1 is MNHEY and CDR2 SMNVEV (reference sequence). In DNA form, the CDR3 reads TGTGCCAGCAGCCCGGACGGCCTGGTTAACGAGCAGTACTTC. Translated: CASSPDGLVNEQYF.

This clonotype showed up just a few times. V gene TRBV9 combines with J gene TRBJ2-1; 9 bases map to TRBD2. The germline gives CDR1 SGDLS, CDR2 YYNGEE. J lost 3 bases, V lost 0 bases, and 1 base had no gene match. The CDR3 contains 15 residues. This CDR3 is CASSVAAGGYNEQFF. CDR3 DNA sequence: TGTGCCAGCAGCGTAGCAGCGGGGGGCTACAATGAGCAGTTCTTC.

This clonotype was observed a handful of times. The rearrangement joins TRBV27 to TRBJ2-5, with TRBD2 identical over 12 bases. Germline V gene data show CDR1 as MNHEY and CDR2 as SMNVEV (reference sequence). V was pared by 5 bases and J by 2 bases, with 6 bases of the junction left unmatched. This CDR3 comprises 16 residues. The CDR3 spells CASSPRLAGVQETQYF. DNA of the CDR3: TGTGCCAGCAGTCCCCGACTAGCGGGGGTGCAAGAGACCCAGTACTTC.

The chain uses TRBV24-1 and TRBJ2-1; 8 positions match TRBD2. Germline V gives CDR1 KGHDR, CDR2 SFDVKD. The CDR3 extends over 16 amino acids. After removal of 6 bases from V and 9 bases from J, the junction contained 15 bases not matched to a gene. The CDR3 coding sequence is TGTGCCACCAGTCTCTCCGGGGGCGGGAGGAGTAGTGAGCAGTTCTTC. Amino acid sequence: CATSLSGGGRSSEQFF.

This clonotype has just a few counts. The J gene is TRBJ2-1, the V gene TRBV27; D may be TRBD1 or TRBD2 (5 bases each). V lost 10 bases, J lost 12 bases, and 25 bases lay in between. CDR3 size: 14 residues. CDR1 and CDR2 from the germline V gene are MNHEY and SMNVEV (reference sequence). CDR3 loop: CATSPGFAPGRQFF. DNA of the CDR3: TGTGCCACTTCACCAGGTTTCGCCCCAGGGAGGCAGTTCTTC.

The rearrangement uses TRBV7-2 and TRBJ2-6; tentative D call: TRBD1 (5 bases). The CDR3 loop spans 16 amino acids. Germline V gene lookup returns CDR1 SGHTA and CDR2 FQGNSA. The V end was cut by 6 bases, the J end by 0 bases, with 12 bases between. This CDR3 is CASSLATGSGANVLTF. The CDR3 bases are TGTGCCAGCAGTCTCGCCACAGGCTCTGGGGCCAACGTCCTGACTTTC.

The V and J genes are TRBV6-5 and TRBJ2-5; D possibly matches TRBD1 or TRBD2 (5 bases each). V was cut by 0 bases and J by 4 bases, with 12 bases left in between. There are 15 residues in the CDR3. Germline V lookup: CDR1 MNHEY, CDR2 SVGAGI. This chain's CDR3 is CASSYSERGRETQYF. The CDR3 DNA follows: TGTGCCAGCAGTTACTCGGAGAGGGGCCGAGAGACCCAGTACTTC.